One sample yielded the 32 T cell receptor beta chains listed below, sequenced in a study of OX40 agonist ivuxolimab in advanced cancers. Sequenced by immunoSEQ multiplex PCR; TCRdb stores in-frame clones only, minus some. The table shows under 110,000 clones, with 90% occurring only once. Sequenced material: CD4+ or CD8+ T cells sorted from blood, taken in a trial of the OX40 agonist ivuxolimab. All receptors come from an adult with an advanced solid tumor such as melanoma, head and neck, liver or kidney cancer.

This clone appeared a few times. The chain recombines TRBV7-7 with TRBJ1-3; unclear D gene. Germline CDR1 SSHAT, CDR2 FNYEAQ (reference sequence). Trimming took off 5 bases at V and 0 bases at J, with 17 bases between the two ends. The CDR3 is made up of 17 amino acids. CDR3 residues: CASSPWTDESSGNTIYF. CDR3 coding DNA: TGTGCCAGCAGCCCCTGGACGGATGAGAGCTCTGGAAACACCATATATTTT.

The sample holds one count of this clone. This chain uses TRBV6-5 with TRBJ2-1, with 11 bases lining up with TRBD1. Germline loops: CDR1 MNHEY, CDR2 SVGAGI. This CDR3 comprises 14 residues. The junction had 5 bases not matched to a gene; V was cut back by 8 bases and J by 5 bases. CDR3 sequence: CASESGQGDNEQFF. DNA of the CDR3: TGTGCCAGCGAGTCGGGACAGGGGGACAATGAGCAGTTCTTC.

In its sample, this clone was seen once. The rearrangement joins TRBV6-5 to TRBJ2-2, with unresolved D. Germline V lookup: CDR1 MNHEY, CDR2 SVGAGI. V was pared by 2 bases and J by 2 bases, with 6 bases between. CDR3 length equals 14 residues. CDR3 nucleotide sequence: TGTGCCAGCAGTTACCAGATAAACACCGGGGAGCTGTTTTTT. This sequence encodes CASSYQINTGELFF.

This chain connects TRBV5-1 to TRBJ2-3; the D gene is possibly TRBD1 (5 bases). CDR3 length: 14 amino acids. Germline V lookup: CDR1 SGHRS, CDR2 YFSETQ. The V and J ends lost 2 bases and 6 bases respectively, with 13 bases between them. DNA for the CDR3: TGCGCCAGCAGCTTAACATGGACATGGGATACGCAGTATTTT. Translating gives CASSLTWTWDTQYF.

This chain's CDR3 is CAWSPAFMETQYF. The CDR3 bases are TGTGCCTGGAGTCCCGCTTTTATGGAGACCCAGTACTTC. This chain links TRBV30 with TRBJ2-5; no firm D call. The germline V gene encodes CDR1 GTSNPN and CDR2 SVGIG (reference sequence). The V end was cut by 2 bases, the J end by 5 bases, with 12 bases between. This CDR3 is built from 13 residues.

The V call is TRBV6-5, the J call TRBJ2-5, with D maybe TRBD2 (7 bases). Germline-derived CDR1 and CDR2 are MNHEY and SVGAGI. The CDR3 extends over 14 amino acids. Trimming cost V 6 bases and J 5 bases, with 16 bases left between them. CDR3 residues: CASRGGGAGETQYF. CDR3 DNA: TGTGCCAGCAGGGGAGGGGGGGCCGGTGAGACCCAGTACTTC.

This clone was observed a single time. The rearrangement links TRBV9 to TRBJ1-3; D ambiguous. Looked up from germline, CDR1 is SGDLS and CDR2 is YYNGEE. The V and J ends lost 6 bases and 4 bases respectively, with 11 bases between them. The length of the CDR3 is 13 residues. The CDR3 loop reads CASTNLPGNTIYF. CDR3 sequence (DNA): TGTGCCAGCACCAATCTCCCAGGAAACACCATATATTTT.

The chain joins TRBV9 to TRBJ2-3; the D call may be TRBD1 or TRBD2 (5 bases each). Per the germline V gene, CDR1 is SGDLS and CDR2 is YYNGEE. Trimming took 4 bases from V and 14 from J, leaving 11 bases between them. CDR3 length: 10 residues. CDR3 protein: CASSNGTPYF. CDR3 nucleotides: TGTGCCAGCAGCAACGGGACCCCGTATTTT.

The V gene is TRBV6-1, the J gene TRBJ1-4; perhaps TRBD1 as D (6 bases). The CDR3 extends over 14 amino acids. CDR1 is MNHNS and CDR2 is SASEGT in the germline V gene. V was trimmed by 0 bases and J by 8 bases, leaving 10 bases between them. The CDR3: CASSEAQGYEKLFF. The CDR3 nucleotides read TGTGCCAGCAGTGAAGCGCAGGGGTACGAAAAACTGTTTTTT.

The CDR3 region is CAISDGGGTNNEQFF. In DNA, the CDR3 is TGTGCCATCAGTGACGGCGGGGGAACCAACAATGAGCAGTTCTTC. The chain joins TRBV10-3 to TRBJ2-1; 7 nucleotides agree with TRBD2. The V gene end was trimmed by 3 bases and the J gene end by 5 bases; junction bases not matched to a gene: 7. The V gene's germline CDR1 is ENHRY and CDR2 SYGVKD. The CDR3 runs 15 residues.

The V gene is TRBV10-1, the J gene TRBJ2-1, with 13 bases matching TRBD2. The V and J ends lost 7 bases and 8 bases, in that order; junction bases with no gene match: 8. CDR3 length: 15 amino acids. Germline CDR1 WNHNN, CDR2 SYGVQD (reference sequence). The CDR3 loop reads CASNRLAGGGDEQFF. Written as DNA, the CDR3 is TGCGCCAGCAATAGACTAGCGGGGGGCGGCGATGAGCAGTTCTTC.

The gene calls are TRBV21-1 and TRBJ1-1. TRBV21-1 is a pseudogene segment. The CDR3 contains 13 residues. The CDR3 coding sequence is TGTGCCAGCAGCAGTCATAATGGGACTGAAGCTTTCTTT. It is translated as CASSSHNGTEAFF.

V gene TRBV7-2 combines with J gene TRBJ1-5; TRBD1 matches 8 bases. This CDR3 is built from 15 residues. V lost 5 bases and J lost 1; bases outside the gene matches: 4. Germline V gene sequence: CDR1 SGHTA, CDR2 FQGNSA. The CDR3 DNA follows: TGTGCCAGCAGCGTACAGGGGGTGAGCAATCAGCCCCAGCATTTT. It translates to CASSVQGVSNQPQHF.

This clone was observed a single time. The chain couples TRBV6-1 to TRBJ1-5; possible D gene TRBD1, 6 bases. Germline CDR1 and CDR2: MNHNS and SASEGT. The CDR3 has 18 residues. V lost 2 bases to trimming and J lost 5 bases, with 22 bases between them. The CDR3 DNA reads as TGTGCCAGCAGTGAAAGGGGGACTTTAGCAGGGCTGCATCAGCCCCAGCATTTT. This translates into CASSERGTLAGLHQPQHF.

This clone was counted only a few times. The genes are TRBV7-9 and TRBJ2-2, with unresolved D. Trimming shortened V by 7 bases and J by 2 bases, and 11 bases separated the two germline ends. The germline CDR1 and CDR2 sequences are SEHNR and FQNEAQ (reference sequence). The CDR3 is 14 residues long. CDR3 in amino acids: CASTPPVNTGELFF. CDR3 nucleotides: TGTGCCAGCACCCCCCCGGTTAACACCGGGGAGCTGTTTTTT.

The chain combines TRBV6-6 with TRBJ1-5; 7 bases agree with TRBD1. The ends lost 6 bases at V and 4 bases at J; junction bases unmatched: 6. The CDR3 is made up of 14 amino acids. Germline assignment: CDR1 MNHNY and CDR2 SVGAGI (reference sequence). This chain's CDR3 is CASRGDSLNQPQHF. In DNA form, the CDR3 reads TGTGCCAGCAGGGGGGACAGCCTTAATCAGCCCCAGCATTTT.

This clone was counted between two and nine times. V usage is TRBV14 and J usage is TRBJ1-1; D gene unclear. Germline V CDR1 and CDR2: SGHDN, FVKESK. The CDR3 is made up of 13 amino acids. V was trimmed by 4 bases and J by 6 bases, leaving 12 bases between them. CDR3 region: CASSPRVLSEAFF. CDR3 sequence (DNA): TGTGCCAGCAGCCCCCGGGTACTCTCTGAAGCTTTCTTT.

This sequence joins TRBV7-9 and TRBJ2-1, with 9 positions matching TRBD1. The CDR3 contains 16 residues. Germline V gene sequence: CDR1 SEHNR, CDR2 FQNEAQ (reference sequence). The J segment lost 6 bases and the V segment lost 4 bases, leaving 10 bases of the junction unmatched. CDR3: CASSSWTGAVFNEQFF. The CDR3 region has the DNA TGTGCCAGCAGCTCCTGGACAGGGGCGGTATTCAATGAGCAGTTCTTC.

V usage is TRBV4-3 and J usage is TRBJ2-1; TRBD2 is a possible D gene (6 bases). Germline V lookup: CDR1 LGHNA, CDR2 YSLEER. The CDR3 has 16 residues. V shed 1 base and J shed 6 bases, with 16 bases lying between them. Here the CDR3 reads CASSQGGLGGVNEQFF. The CDR3, as DNA: TGCGCCAGCAGCCAAGGAGGATTAGGCGGGGTCAATGAGCAGTTCTTC.

V is TRBV7-2 and J is TRBJ1-6; D is unclear. CDR1 SGHTA and CDR2 FQGNSA come from the germline V gene. This CDR3 contains 17 residues. Trimming stripped 4 bases from V and 0 bases from J, with 13 bases between. DNA for the CDR3: TGTGCCAGCAGCTACTACCCGGTGGGCTCCTATAATTCACCCCTCCACTTT. Translated, it gives CASSYYPVGSYNSPLHF.

The rearrangement uses TRBV9 and TRBJ2-1; D is unresolved. CDR3 length: 11 amino acids. Looked up from germline, CDR1 is SGDLS and CDR2 is YYNGEE. The V end lost 3 bases, the J end lost 8 bases, and 6 bases lay between the germline ends. CDR3 bases: TGTGCCAGCAGCGCCGGGTATGAGCAGTTCTTC. This sequence encodes CASSAGYEQFF.

V and J are TRBV4-3 and TRBJ1-1, with 12 nucleotides matching TRBD1. The junction had 18 bases not matched to a gene; V was cut back by 4 bases and J by 6 bases. CDR1 and CDR2 from the germline V gene are LGHNA and YSLEER. This CDR3 has 19 residues. The CDR3 here is CASSLGPGQGARWGAEAFF. The CDR3 DNA reads as TGCGCCAGCAGCCTCGGACCGGGACAGGGGGCCCGATGGGGGGCTGAAGCTTTCTTT.

This chain connects TRBV30 to TRBJ2-7; D perhaps matches TRBD2 (5 bases). CDR3 size: 14 residues. From germline, CDR1 is GTSNPN and CDR2 SVGIG (reference sequence). V dropped 2 bases and J dropped 5 bases, with 16 bases sitting between them. CDR3 coding DNA: TGTGCCTGGAGTATACCCCCGGGAACAGACGAGCAGTACTTC. This translates into CAWSIPPGTDEQYF.

This sequence joins TRBV7-2 and TRBJ1-1; possibly TRBD1 for D (5 bases). V lost 1 base, J lost 4 bases, and 13 bases lay in between. The CDR3 length is 15 residues. Germline-derived CDR1 and CDR2 are SGHTA and FQGNSA. CDR3: CASSLVGAASTEAFF. In nucleotides, the CDR3 is TGTGCCAGCAGCTTAGTCGGGGCAGCCTCCACTGAAGCTTTCTTT.

The CDR3 loop is CASSLTAGGNTEAFF. DNA for the CDR3: TGTGCCAGCAGCTTAACGGCAGGGGGGAATACTGAAGCTTTCTTT. This chain connects TRBV7-3 to TRBJ1-1; 7 bases are shared with TRBD1. The ends lost 0 bases at V and 5 bases at J; junction bases unmatched: 6. This CDR3 comprises 15 residues. Germline values: CDR1 SGHTA, CDR2 FQGTGA.

The rearrangement links TRBV28 to TRBJ1-1, with D uncertain. Trimming removed 7 bases from V and 3 bases from J, with 9 bases in between. Germline V gene data show CDR1 as MDHEN and CDR2 as SYDVKM. This CDR3 spans 12 amino acids. The CDR3 region has the DNA TGTGCCAGCACTACGGGAGACACTGAAGCTTTCTTT. It encodes CASTTGDTEAFF.

This clone occurred a few times. The rearrangement links TRBV6-6 to TRBJ2-2, with D possibly being TRBD1 (5 bases). CDR1 and CDR2 (germline): MNHNY, SVGAGI (reference sequence). This CDR3 has 15 residues. V was pared by 5 bases and J by 4 bases, with 14 bases between. For the CDR3, the DNA is TGTGCCAGCAGTAATCGAATTCAGGGCACCGGGGAGCTGTTTTTT. Its protein product is CASSNRIQGTGELFF.

The CDR3 sequence: CASSWVENNEQFF. CDR3 nucleotides: TGTGCCAGCAGCTGGGTGGAGAACAATGAGCAGTTCTTC. The chain uses TRBV5-6 and TRBJ2-1, with D uncertain. The germline V gene encodes CDR1 SGHDT and CDR2 YYEEEE. The CDR3 is made up of 13 amino acids. Trimming took off 3 bases at V and 5 bases at J, with 9 bases between the two ends.

The chain employs TRBV9 and TRBJ2-7; D unclear. The V end lost 1 base, the J end lost 3 bases, and 11 bases lay between the germline ends. The CDR3 sequence is 14 residues long. Per germline, CDR1 SGDLS and CDR2 YYNGEE. This CDR3 reads CASSVPKRVYEQYF. The DNA for the CDR3 is TGTGCCAGCAGCGTACCCAAACGGGTCTACGAGCAGTACTTC.

The CDR3 is CASSYHGNTGELFF. The CDR3 nucleotides are TGTGCCAGCAGTTACCACGGGAACACCGGGGAGCTGTTTTTT. This chain joins TRBV6-6 and TRBJ2-2; D not resolved. The CDR3 extends over 14 amino acids. The V end lost 2 bases, the J end lost 1 base, and 5 bases lay between the germline ends. Germline CDR1 and CDR2: MNHNY and SVGAGI (reference sequence).

J is TRBJ1-4 and V is TRBV6-1, with D perhaps TRBD1 (5 bases). Looked up from germline, CDR1 is MNHNS and CDR2 is SASEGT. V dropped 4 bases and J dropped 8 bases, with 14 bases sitting between them. The CDR3 totals 14 residues. The CDR3 sequence: CASSVGQGGEKLFF. Here the CDR3 DNA reads TGTGCCAGCAGTGTAGGGCAGGGTGGAGAAAAACTGTTTTTT.

The genes are TRBV7-6 and TRBJ1-1, with D uncertain. The CDR3 loop spans 14 amino acids. V dropped 5 bases and J dropped 1 base, with 11 bases sitting between them. Per germline, CDR1 SGHVS and CDR2 FNYEAQ. DNA for the CDR3: TGTGCCAGCAGCCCCCTGGGAGGGAACACTGAAGCTTTCTTT. This sequence encodes CASSPLGGNTEAFF. Combining the CDR3 with reference TRBV7-6 and TRBJ1-1 gives the whole variable domain GAGVSQSPRYKVTKRGQDVALRCDPISGHVSLYWYRQALGQGPEFLTYFNYEAQQDKSGLPNDRFSAERPEGSISTLTIQRTEQRDSAMYRCASSPLGGNTEAFFGQGTRLTVV.